Listed here are 13 T cell receptor beta chains from one sample, sequenced in a study of blood T cell repertoires in COVID-19. TCRdb's table, derived via immunoSEQ multiplex PCR, lists solely in-frame clones and lacks some. The table lists around 300,000 clones, 75% to 90% of them singletons. The sample comprised PBMCs or T cells enriched from blood (not recorded which). The receptors were gathered from a woman aged 18 to 35 who had recovered from COVID-19.

The genes are TRBV5-1 and TRBJ1-1; possible D gene TRBD1, 5 bases. Germline values: CDR1 SGHRS, CDR2 YFSETQ. The length of the CDR3 is 17 residues. Trimming took 3 bases from V and 1 from J, leaving 19 bases between them. CDR3 in amino acids: CASSSVPSGTANTEAFF. For the CDR3, the DNA is TGCGCCAGCAGCTCCGTCCCTTCCGGGACTGCGAACACTGAAGCTTTCTTT.

The chain joins TRBV2 to TRBJ2-5, with TRBD1 as a possible D gene (6 bases). V was clipped by 5 bases and J by 2 bases, with 15 bases between them. CDR3 length equals 15 residues. The germline V gene encodes CDR1 SNHLY and CDR2 FYNNEI. CDR3 DNA: TGTGCCAGCAGTCCGACGGGACAACTACAAGAGACCCAGTACTTC. Translation: CASSPTGQLQETQYF.

The rearrangement joins TRBV10-2 to TRBJ2-3; 11 bases are a match to TRBD2. CDR1 is WSHSY, CDR2 SAAADI, per germline. V shed 6 bases and J 0 bases; nucleotides not matched to a gene: 2. The CDR3 loop spans 15 amino acids. The CDR3 spells CASRGLAASTDTQYF. The CDR3 coding sequence is TGCGCCAGCAGGGGACTAGCGGCTAGCACAGATACGCAGTATTTT.

V gene TRBV5-1 combines with J gene TRBJ1-5; D unclear. Germline V gene sequence: CDR1 SGHRS, CDR2 YFSETQ. The CDR3 covers 15 residues. The V end was cut by 4 bases, the J end by 7 bases, with 18 bases between. CDR3 sequence: CASSPGGAGEQPQHF. Written as DNA, the CDR3 is TGCGCCAGCAGCCCCGGCGGAGCGGGTGAGCAGCCCCAGCATTTT.

The chain carries TRBV9 and TRBJ2-1; 15 bases are shared with TRBD2. The V gene end was trimmed by 3 bases and the J gene end by 7 bases; junction bases not matched to a gene: 2. CDR3 length: 15 residues. The germline CDR1 and CDR2 sequences are SGDLS and YYNGEE. CDR3 amino acids: CASSAGTSGGNEQFF. The CDR3 bases are TGTGCCAGCAGCGCCGGGACTAGCGGGGGGAATGAGCAGTTCTTC.

This chain links TRBV7-2 with TRBJ1-1; D remains unclear. CDR1 is SGHTA and CDR2 is FQGNSA in the germline V gene. V lost 4 bases and J 6 bases, leaving 12 bases between the germline ends. This CDR3 contains 13 residues. CDR3 DNA sequence: TGTGCCAGCAGCTCCCACATCAACGCTGAAGCTTTCTTT. Translating gives CASSSHINAEAFF.

A single count supports this clone. The chain uses TRBV29-1 and TRBJ2-1, with 11 bases matching TRBD1. CDR3 length: 14 residues. The germline gives CDR1 SQVTM, CDR2 ANQGSEA. V lost 4 bases and J lost 8; bases outside the gene matches: 7. In DNA form, the CDR3 reads TGCAGCGTTGCCCCGGGACAGGGGGGACATGAGCAGTTCTTC. This sequence encodes CSVAPGQGGHEQFF.

J is TRBJ1-2 and V is TRBV19, with D possibly matching TRBD1 (5 bases). CDR1 and CDR2 (germline): LNHDA, SQIVND (reference sequence). V lost 9 bases and J lost 3, with 17 bases in between. CDR3 size: 14 residues. CDR3 amino acids: CASNHPGRDYGYTF. The CDR3 bases are TGTGCCAGCAACCACCCAGGGCGAGACTATGGCTACACCTTC.

V gene TRBV18 combines with J gene TRBJ2-5, with 8 bases matching TRBD2. Germline V lookup: CDR1 KGHSH, CDR2 LQKENI. Trimming removed 4 bases from V and 2 bases from J; junction bases left unmatched: 6. This CDR3 has 15 residues. CDR3: CASSLPGGLQETQYF. The CDR3 bases are TGTGCCAGCTCACTGCCGGGGGGGCTTCAAGAGACCCAGTACTTC.

This clone has a single count. The CDR3 here is CASSPEGQGHYGYTF. DNA of the CDR3: TGTGCCAGCAGCCCGGAGGGACAGGGCCACTATGGCTACACCTTC. V and J are TRBV4-2 and TRBJ1-2; the match to TRBD1 covers 9 bases. CDR1 LGHNA and CDR2 YNFKEQ come from the germline V gene. With 4 bases clipped from V and 3 bases from J, the junction kept 6 bases outside the gene matches. The CDR3 covers 15 residues.

The genes are TRBV14 and TRBJ1-1; D possibly corresponds to TRBD1 (5 bases). The CDR3 length is 14 residues. From germline, CDR1 is SGHDN and CDR2 FVKESK. Trimming stripped 5 bases from V and 4 bases from J, with 14 bases between. The CDR3 bases are TGTGCCAGCAGCGCCCAGGGCGGGGGCACTGAAGCTTTCTTT. As protein: CASSAQGGGTEAFF.

V and J are TRBV6-5 and TRBJ1-4; maybe TRBD1 (6 bases). The CDR3 consists of 14 residues. The germline gives CDR1 MNHEY, CDR2 SVGAGI. Trimming stripped 5 bases from V and 7 bases from J, with 14 bases between. The CDR3 DNA sequence: TGTGCCAGCAGTAACACATACAGGGTTGAAAAACTGTTTTTT. Its translation: CASSNTYRVEKLFF.

For this clone: One end of the junction varies from germline; a read error may be responsible. The chain has TRBV6-6 and TRBJ1-2, with 10 bases lining up with TRBD1. The CDR3 has 14 residues. Germline CDR1 reads MNHNY; CDR2 reads SVGAGI (reference sequence). CDR3 nucleotides: TGTGCCAGCAGTTACCGGGACAGGGGTTATGTCTACACCTTC. Encoded protein: CASSYRDRGYVYTF.